This T cell receptor (beta chain) was sequenced in a study of memory CD4+ T cells and cytomegalovirus serostatus. The sort gate was single viable CD3+CD4+CD8-CD45RO+ cells for memory CD4+ T cells. Total CD4+ T cells were enriched by CD4 positive selection. Assay: immunoSEQ multiplex PCR; the TCRdb copy retains only in-frame clones and omits some. The profile shows over 35,000 clones, 78% of them singletons. In its sample, this clone was seen a few times. Looked up from germline, CDR1 is SGHDN and CDR2 is FVKESK. Trimming left V 1 base short and J 0 bases short, with 12 bases between. The CDR3 has 16 residues.

This chain uses TRBV14 with TRBJ1-1; tentatively, D is TRBD1 (6 bases). The source is an adult in good health and CMV-seronegative. The sample comprised memory CD4+ T cells from blood. CDR3 sequence reads: CASSQVGDIMNTEAFF. DNA of the CDR3: TGTGCCAGCAGCCAAGTAGGGGACATCATGAACACTGAAGCTTTCTTT.